The clone carrying this T cell receptor (beta chain) was observed at least ten times. TCRdb independently ran MiXCR on the reads; one entry per CDR3 protein. The profile shows roughly 230,000 distinct CDR3 sequences, roughly 22% of them singletons. The data belong to a study of T cell repertoires in cytomegalovirus infection. At the level of the study: Both a matching HLA type and CMV infection were indicated by public TCR beta signatures.

This receptor was taken from a human donor in good health (CMV status not recorded). Some clones in this sample may be carry-over from other donors' samples. What was sequenced was CD8+ T cells from PBMCs.

The CDR3 protein is CASSPVLDTQYF. The CDR3, as DNA: TGTGCCAGCTCACCAGTGCTGGATACGCAGTATTTT. The chain carries TRBV18 and TRBJ2-3; D remains unclear. From germline, CDR1 is KGHSH and CDR2 LQKENI. This CDR3 has 12 amino acids. V shed 2 bases and J shed 6 bases, with 6 bases lying between them.